This passage covers 21 T cell receptor beta chains from one sample sequenced in a study of glioma-infiltrating T cells. The iRepertoire nested amplicon-rescue multiplex PCR amplified TCR alpha and beta CDR3s from RNA. A single record per CDR3 protein comes from TCRdb applying MiXCR to the multiplex PCR reads. There are approximately 110,000 distinct CDR3 sequences in the sample; roughly 24% occur only once, and roughly 15% lies in the top ten. Sequenced sample: glioma tissue, nonneoplastic brain tissue, or PBMCs (not recorded which). The receptors originated from a human donor with low-grade glioma or glioblastoma, undergoing nonglioma brain surgery, or in good health (not recorded which).

Comments on this clonotype: This may come from a read error, since a much larger clone is one base off. The gene calls are TRBV11-2 and TRBJ2-7, with 11 bases identical to TRBD2. The CDR3 sequence is 14 residues long. CDR1 is SGHAT and CDR2 is FQNNGV in the germline V gene. The CDR3 reads CTSSLLLAGEEQYF. The CDR3 nucleotides read TGTACCAGCAGCTTATTACTAGCGGGAGAGGAGCAGTACTTC.

This clonotype was picked up many times. The chain combines TRBV4-3 with TRBJ2-3; 10 bases agree with TRBD2. The CDR3 consists of 17 residues. The V gene's germline CDR1 is LGHNA and CDR2 YSLEER. J lost 6 bases, V lost 4 bases, and 13 bases had no gene match. The CDR3 DNA follows: TGCGCCAGCAGCCCGCAGTGGACAGCGGGAGGGTCGGATACGCAGTATTTT. This gives the protein CASSPQWTAGGSDTQYF.

This clonotype was detected many times. The chain combines TRBV11-2 with TRBJ2-7, with TRBD1 as a possible D gene (5 bases). Germline assignment: CDR1 SGHAT and CDR2 FQNNGV. The ends were cut back, 0 bases at V and 3 bases at J, with 9 bases in the middle. This CDR3 has 14 amino acids. The CDR3 protein is CASSLDGQYYEQYF. The DNA for the CDR3 is TGTGCCAGCAGCTTAGATGGACAATACTACGAGCAGTACTTC.

The table lists this clonotype with many counts. The rearrangement uses TRBV20-1 and TRBJ2-1; D is perhaps TRBD1 or TRBD2 (5 bases each). This CDR3 contains 16 residues. Germline V lookup: CDR1 DFQATT, CDR2 SNEGSKA (reference sequence). V was cut by 0 bases and J by 2 bases, with 14 bases left in between. CDR3 amino acids: CSARDLEGPAYNEQFF. CDR3 coding DNA: TGCAGTGCTAGAGATTTAGAGGGACCTGCCTACAATGAGCAGTTCTTC.

This clonotype was seen repeatedly, ten times or more. The chain has TRBV7-9 and TRBJ2-7; D may be TRBD1 (5 bases). This CDR3 spans 13 amino acids. Germline CDR1 and CDR2: SEHNR and FQNEAQ (reference sequence). V was cut by 4 bases and J by 0 bases, with 7 bases left in between. The chain's CDR3 is CASSSTVSYEQYF. The CDR3 DNA reads TGTGCCAGCAGCTCGACAGTCTCCTACGAGCAGTACTTC.

This clonotype was observed many times. The rearrangement uses TRBV12-3 or TRBV12-4 and TRBJ2-2; D is tentatively TRBD1 or TRBD2 (7 bases each). This CDR3 spans 16 amino acids. V lost 5 bases and J 3 bases, leaving 16 bases between the germline ends. Here the CDR3 DNA reads TGTGCCAGCAGTCCAGGGGGGGGATACTACACCGGGGAGCTGTTTTTT. This codes for CASSPGGGYYTGELFF.

The sample holds a few counts of this clonotype. Compared with germline, one end of the junction differs, possibly owing to a read error. The rearrangement joins TRBV12-3 or TRBV12-4 to TRBJ2-7, with 8 bases that match TRBD2. The CDR3 is made up of 15 amino acids. CDR3 bases: TGTGCCAGCAGTTTAGAAGCGGGAGACTCCCACGAGCAGTACTTC. Translated, it gives CASSLEAGDSHEQYF.

The table lists this clonotype with many counts. V gene TRBV28 combines with J gene TRBJ2-7; 7 bases align to TRBD1. CDR3 length: 14 amino acids. From germline, CDR1 is MDHEN and CDR2 SYDVKM. Trimming took 3 bases from V and 7 from J; bases not matched to a gene: 9. In DNA form, the CDR3 reads TGTGCCAGCAGTTTCATCTCGGACAGGAGGGAGCAGTACTTC. This translates into CASSFISDRREQYF.

As to this clonotype: It may be a read error: a sequence one base away is much more abundant. V usage is TRBV12-3 or TRBV12-4 and J usage is TRBJ1-2; a possible D gene is TRBD1 (5 bases). The CDR3 loop spans 14 amino acids. V gave up 8 bases and J gave up 4 bases, with 17 bases separating them. The CDR3 spells CASGRGDSVYGYTF. In DNA form, the CDR3 reads TGTGCCAGCGGTAGGGGTGACAGCGTCTATGGCTACACCTTC.

As concerns this clonotype: A much more abundant neighbour one base away suggests this may be a read error. The V gene is TRBV24-1, the J gene TRBJ2-3; D gene unclear. Germline CDR1 and CDR2: KGHDR and SFDVKD. The CDR3 is 14 amino acids. Trimming stripped 5 bases from V and 3 bases from J, with 11 bases between. CDR3: CATSGADGTDTQYF. DNA of the CDR3: TGTGCCACCAGTGGTGCCGACGGTACAGATACGCAGTATTTT.

In this sample, this clonotype turned up many times. The chain carries TRBV10-3 and TRBJ1-1; possible D gene TRBD1, 6 bases. V was clipped by 8 bases and J by 4 bases, with 17 bases between them. CDR1 is ENHRY, CDR2 SYGVKD, per germline. CDR3 length: 14 residues. The CDR3 region has the DNA TGTGCCATCGGGGCTGAGGGGGGAGGCACTGAAGCTTTCTTT. The encoded protein is CAIGAEGGGTEAFF.

This clonotype was counted at least ten times. V and J are TRBV7-9 and TRBJ2-3; D uncertain. V shed 1 base and J shed 14 bases, with 19 bases lying between them. Per the germline V gene, CDR1 is SEHNR and CDR2 is FQNEAQ (reference sequence). The CDR3 spans 14 residues. The CDR3: CASSLEPAAQDTYF. The DNA of the CDR3 is TGTGCCAGCAGCTTAGAGCCAGCCGCCCAGGATACGTATTTT.

This clonotype has a handful of counts. A read error may be the cause here, since a much bigger clone is one base away. In nucleotides, the CDR3 is TGTGCCAGCCGCTTAGGTGGGACAGGGGGACATTCACCCCTCCACTTT. This sequence encodes CASRLGGTGGHSPLHF. The chain uses TRBV7-2 and TRBJ1-6, with TRBD1 identical over 11 bases. CDR3 length: 16 amino acids. Germline CDR1 and CDR2: SGHTA and FQGNSA.

This clonotype has more than one count but fewer than ten. At one end, the junction sequence differs from germline, possibly due to a read error. The rearrangement links TRBV20-1 to TRBJ2-7, with TRBD1 matching over 8 bases. The CDR3 sequence is 14 residues long. Germline V CDR1 and CDR2: DFQATT, SNEGSKA (reference sequence). The CDR3 reads CSARGRDRSYGQYF. The CDR3 nucleotides read TGCAGTGCTAGAGGGAGGGACAGGAGTTACGGGCAGTACTTC.

This clonotype was observed once. This sequence may be a read error, since a much larger clone differs from it by one base. The CDR3 sequence: CASSQMGYGDEQFF. DNA of the CDR3: TGTGCCAGCAGCCAAATGGGCTACGGGGATGAGCAGTTCTTC. This rearrangement joins TRBV12-3 or TRBV12-4 to TRBJ2-1; TRBD2 is a possible D gene (5 bases). The CDR3 totals 14 residues. V was trimmed by 6 bases and J by 8 bases, leaving 17 bases between them.

In this sample, this clonotype turned up many times. The J gene is TRBJ2-5, the V gene TRBV28; TRBD1 or TRBD2 may be the D gene (5 bases each). Germline values: CDR1 MDHEN, CDR2 SYDVKM. V lost 3 bases, J lost 0 bases, and 8 bases lay in between. This CDR3 comprises 14 residues. CDR3 loop: CASSLGRNQETQYF. CDR3 DNA: TGTGCCAGCAGTTTGGGACGGAACCAAGAGACCCAGTACTTC.

About this clonotype itself: One junction end does not reproduce the germline sequence, and a read error may be involved. The gene calls are TRBV7-2 and TRBJ2-3; D is perhaps TRBD1 or TRBD2 (5 bases each). This CDR3 is built from 13 residues. Germline assignment: CDR1 SGHTA and CDR2 FQGNSA. The CDR3 region has the DNA TGTGCCAGCGGCTTACCGGGGCCAAATACGCAGTATTTT. Protein product: CASGLPGPNTQYF.

Turning to this clonotype: This may be a read error, as it is one base from a much larger clone. This chain uses TRBV6-6 with TRBJ2-3; the D is unclear. There are 17 residues in the CDR3. V dropped 2 bases and J dropped 2 bases, with 17 bases sitting between them. The germline V gene has CDR1 MNHNY and CDR2 SVGAGI (reference sequence). CDR3 bases: TGTGCCAGCAGTTACGATGGCAGGCGTTTGCCCACAGATACGCAGTATTTT. It yields the protein CASSYDGRRLPTDTQYF.

This clonotype was picked up many times. The rearrangement links TRBV20-1 to TRBJ2-5; 9 bases agree with TRBD1. Germline V CDR1 and CDR2: DFQATT, SNEGSKA (reference sequence). V shed 0 bases, J shed 4 bases, and the junction held 6 bases outside the gene matches. This CDR3 comprises 15 residues. The CDR3 DNA sequence: TGCAGTGCTAGAGATGACGGGACAGGGCGAGAGACCCAGTACTTC. It specifies CSARDDGTGRETQYF.

Note on this clonotype: Just one base apart from a much larger clone, this may be a read error. The chain combines TRBV2 with TRBJ1-6; tentatively, D is TRBD1 (5 bases). The CDR3 length is 16 residues. Per germline, CDR1 SNHLY and CDR2 FYNNEI. The CDR3 region is CAGSPESGLINSPLHF. The CDR3 coding sequence is TGTGCCGGCAGTCCCGAATCGGGACTCATTAATTCACCCCTCCACTTT. Full variable domain (remainder filled in from reference TRBV2 and TRBJ1-6): EPEVTQTPSHQVTQMGQEVILRCVPISNHLYFYWYRQILGQKVEFLVSFYNNEISEKSEIFDDQFSVERPDGSNFTLKIRSTKLEDSAMYFCAGSPESGLINSPLHFGNGTRLTVT.

There are a few counts of this clonotype. The V call is TRBV29-1, the J call TRBJ1-1; TRBD1 matches at 7 bases. CDR3 length equals 10 residues. Trimming cost V 6 bases and J 8 bases; bases outside gene matches: 3. CDR1 and CDR2 (germline): SQVTM, ANQGSEA. The CDR3 DNA follows: TGCAGCGTAAGGACAGGAGAAGCTTTCTTT. It yields the protein CSVRTGEAFF.